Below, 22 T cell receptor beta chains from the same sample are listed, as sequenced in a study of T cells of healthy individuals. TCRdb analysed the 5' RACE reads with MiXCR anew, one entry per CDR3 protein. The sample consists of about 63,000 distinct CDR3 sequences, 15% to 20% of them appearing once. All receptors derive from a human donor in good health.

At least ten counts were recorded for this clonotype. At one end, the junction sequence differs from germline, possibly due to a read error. Here the CDR3 reads CASTLGSTLASEQYF. The CDR3 DNA sequence: TGTGCCAGCACCTTAGGATCGACCTTGGCGTCGGAGCAGTACTTC. The chain employs TRBV7-2 and TRBJ2-7; no definite D call. This CDR3 has 15 residues. CDR1 and CDR2 (germline): SGHTA, FQGNSA.

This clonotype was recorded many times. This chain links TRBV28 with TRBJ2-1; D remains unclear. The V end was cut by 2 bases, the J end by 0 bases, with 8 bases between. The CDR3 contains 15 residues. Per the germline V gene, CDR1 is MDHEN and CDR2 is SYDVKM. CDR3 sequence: CASSLKASSYNEQFF. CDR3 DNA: TGTGCCAGCAGTTTAAAAGCTAGCTCCTACAATGAGCAGTTCTTC.

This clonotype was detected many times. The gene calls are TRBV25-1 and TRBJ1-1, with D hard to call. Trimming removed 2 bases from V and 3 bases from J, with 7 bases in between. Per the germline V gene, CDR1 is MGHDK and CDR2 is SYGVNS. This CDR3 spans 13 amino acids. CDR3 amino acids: CASSERRDTEAFF. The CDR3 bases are TGTGCCAGCAGTGAAAGGCGGGACACTGAAGCTTTCTTT.

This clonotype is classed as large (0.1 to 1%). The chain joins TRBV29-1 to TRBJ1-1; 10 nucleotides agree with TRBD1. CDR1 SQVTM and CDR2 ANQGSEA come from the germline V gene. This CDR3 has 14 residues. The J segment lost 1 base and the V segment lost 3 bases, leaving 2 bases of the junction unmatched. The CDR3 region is CSVDDRGQNTEAFF. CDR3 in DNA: TGCAGCGTTGATGACAGGGGGCAGAACACTGAAGCTTTCTTT. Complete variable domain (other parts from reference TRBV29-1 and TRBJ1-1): SAVISQKPSRDICQRGTSLTIQCQVDSQVTMMFWYRQQPGQSLTLIATANQGSEATYESGFVIDKFPISRPNLTFSTLTVSNMSPEDSSIYLCSVDDRGQNTEAFFGQGTRLTVV.

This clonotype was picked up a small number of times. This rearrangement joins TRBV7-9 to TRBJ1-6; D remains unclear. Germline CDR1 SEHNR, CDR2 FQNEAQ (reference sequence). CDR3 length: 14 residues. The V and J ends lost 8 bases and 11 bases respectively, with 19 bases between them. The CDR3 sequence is CASRLPGSLTPLHF. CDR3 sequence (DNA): TGTGCCAGCCGATTACCCGGCAGCTTAACACCCCTCCACTTT.

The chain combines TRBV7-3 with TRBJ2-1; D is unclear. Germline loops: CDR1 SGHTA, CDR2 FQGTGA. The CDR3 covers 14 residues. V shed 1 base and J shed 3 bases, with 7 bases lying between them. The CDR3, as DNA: TGTGCCAGCAGCTTAAGTGGTTTCTACAATGAGCAGTTCTTC. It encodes CASSLSGFYNEQFF. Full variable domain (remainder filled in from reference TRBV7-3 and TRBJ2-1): GAGVSQTPSNKVTEKGKYVELRCDPISGHTALYWYRQSLGQGPEFLIYFQGTGAADDSGLPNDRFFAVRPEGSVSTLKIQRTERGDSAVYLCASSLSGFYNEQFFGPGTRLTVL.

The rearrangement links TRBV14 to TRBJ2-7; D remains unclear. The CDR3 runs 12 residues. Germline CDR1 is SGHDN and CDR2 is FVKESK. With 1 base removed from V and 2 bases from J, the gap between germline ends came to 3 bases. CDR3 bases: TGTGCCAGCAGCCAAGGTACCTACGAGCAGTACTTC. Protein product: CASSQGTYEQYF.

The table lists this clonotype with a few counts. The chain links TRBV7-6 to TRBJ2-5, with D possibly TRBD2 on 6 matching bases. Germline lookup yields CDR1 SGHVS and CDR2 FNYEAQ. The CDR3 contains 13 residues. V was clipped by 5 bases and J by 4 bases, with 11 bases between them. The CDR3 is CASSPLASETQYF. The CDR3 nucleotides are TGTGCCAGCAGCCCACTAGCCTCAGAGACCCAGTACTTC.

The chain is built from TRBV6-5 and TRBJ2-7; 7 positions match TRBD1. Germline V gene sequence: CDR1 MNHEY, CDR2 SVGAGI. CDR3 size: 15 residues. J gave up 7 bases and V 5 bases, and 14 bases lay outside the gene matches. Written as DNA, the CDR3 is TGTGCCAGCAGTCTTCAGCCGGGACAGCCTAGGGAGCAGTACTTC. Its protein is CASSLQPGQPREQYF.

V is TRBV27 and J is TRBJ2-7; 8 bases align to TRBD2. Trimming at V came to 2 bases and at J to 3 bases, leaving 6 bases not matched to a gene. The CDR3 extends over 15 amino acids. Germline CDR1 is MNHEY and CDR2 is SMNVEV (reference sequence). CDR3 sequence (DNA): TGTGCCAGCAGTTTAAGACTGACTAGCGACTACGAGCAGTACTTC. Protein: CASSLRLTSDYEQYF.

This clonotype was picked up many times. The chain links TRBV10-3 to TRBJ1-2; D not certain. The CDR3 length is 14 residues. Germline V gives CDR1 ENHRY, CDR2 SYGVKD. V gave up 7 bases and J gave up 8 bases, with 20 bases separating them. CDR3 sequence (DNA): TGTGCCATCAATGCTCGAATCGACTCGGAAGGCTACACCTTC. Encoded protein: CAINARIDSEGYTF.

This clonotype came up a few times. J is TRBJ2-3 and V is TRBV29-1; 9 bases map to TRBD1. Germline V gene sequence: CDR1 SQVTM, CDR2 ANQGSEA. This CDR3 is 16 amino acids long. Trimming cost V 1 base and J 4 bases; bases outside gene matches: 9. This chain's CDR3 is CSVEVDRGGSSDTQYF. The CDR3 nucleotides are TGCAGCGTTGAAGTAGACAGGGGGGGTTCGTCAGATACGCAGTATTTT.

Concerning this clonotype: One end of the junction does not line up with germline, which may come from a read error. CDR3: CASSADTGPGPGNTEELFF. The CDR3 nucleotides are TGTGCCAGCAGCGCAGATACAGGCCCCGGTCCCGGGAACACCGAGGAGCTGTTTTTT. The chain uses TRBV9 and TRBJ2-2; tentatively, D is TRBD1 or TRBD2 (5 bases each). Looked up from germline, CDR1 is SGDLS and CDR2 is YYNGEE. This CDR3 contains 19 residues.

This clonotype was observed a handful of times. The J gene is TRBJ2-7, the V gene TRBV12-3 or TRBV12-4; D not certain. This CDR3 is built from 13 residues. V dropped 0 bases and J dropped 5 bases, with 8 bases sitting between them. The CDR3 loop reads CASSLAPWDEQYF. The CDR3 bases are TGTGCCAGCAGTTTAGCGCCCTGGGACGAGCAGTACTTC.

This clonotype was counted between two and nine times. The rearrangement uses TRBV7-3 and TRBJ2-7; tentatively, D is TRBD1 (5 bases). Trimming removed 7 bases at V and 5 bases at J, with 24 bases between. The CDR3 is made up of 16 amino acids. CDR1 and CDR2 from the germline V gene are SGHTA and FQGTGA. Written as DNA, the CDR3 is TGTGCCAGCACCATACAAATCAGGGTCTCCTCGGACGAGCAGTACTTC. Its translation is CASTIQIRVSSDEQYF.

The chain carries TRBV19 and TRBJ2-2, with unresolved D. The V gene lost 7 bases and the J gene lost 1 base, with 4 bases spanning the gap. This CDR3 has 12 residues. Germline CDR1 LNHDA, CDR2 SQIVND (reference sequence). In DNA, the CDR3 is TGTGCCAGTACGGAGAACACCGGGGAGCTGTTTTTT. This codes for CASTENTGELFF.

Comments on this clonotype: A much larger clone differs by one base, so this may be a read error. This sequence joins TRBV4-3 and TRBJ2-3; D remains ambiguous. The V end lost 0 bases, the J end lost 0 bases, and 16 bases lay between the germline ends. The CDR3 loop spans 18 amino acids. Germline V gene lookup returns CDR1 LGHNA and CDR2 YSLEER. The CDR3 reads CASSQDLILGISTDTQYF. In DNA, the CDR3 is TGCGCCAGCAGCCAAGATCTTATTTTGGGGATTAGCACAGATACGCAGTATTTT.

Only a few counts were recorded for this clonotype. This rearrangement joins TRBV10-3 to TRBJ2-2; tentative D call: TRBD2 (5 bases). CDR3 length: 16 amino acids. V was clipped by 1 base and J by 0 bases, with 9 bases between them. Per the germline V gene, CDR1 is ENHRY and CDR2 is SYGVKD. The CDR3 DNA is TGTGCCATCAGTGAGTTAGACGGGGCGAACACCGGGGAGCTGTTTTTT. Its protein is CAISELDGANTGELFF.

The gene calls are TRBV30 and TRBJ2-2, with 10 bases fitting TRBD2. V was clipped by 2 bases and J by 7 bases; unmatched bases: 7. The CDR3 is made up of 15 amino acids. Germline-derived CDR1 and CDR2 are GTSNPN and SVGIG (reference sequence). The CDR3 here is CAWSPAGLAFGELFF. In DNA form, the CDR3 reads TGTGCCTGGAGTCCGGCGGGACTAGCGTTCGGGGAGCTGTTTTTT.

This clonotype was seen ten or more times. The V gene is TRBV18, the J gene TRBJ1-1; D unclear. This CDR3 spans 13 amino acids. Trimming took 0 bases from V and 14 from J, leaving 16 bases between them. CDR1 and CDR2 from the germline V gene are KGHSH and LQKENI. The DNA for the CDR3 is TGTGCCAGCTCACCACCGTCTTCGGGGAGGGTCTTCTTT. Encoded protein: CASSPPSSGRVFF.

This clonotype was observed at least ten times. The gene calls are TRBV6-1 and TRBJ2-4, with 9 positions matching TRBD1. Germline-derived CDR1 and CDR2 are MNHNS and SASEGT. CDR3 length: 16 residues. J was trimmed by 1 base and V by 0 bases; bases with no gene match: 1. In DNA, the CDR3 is TGTGCCAGCAGTGAAGCGGGGACAGGGGCCAAAAACATTCAGTACTTC. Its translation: CASSEAGTGAKNIQYF.

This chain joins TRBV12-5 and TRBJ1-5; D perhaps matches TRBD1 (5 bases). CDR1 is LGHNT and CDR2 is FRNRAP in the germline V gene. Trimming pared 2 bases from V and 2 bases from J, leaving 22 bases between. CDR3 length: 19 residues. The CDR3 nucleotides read TGTGCTAGTGGTTTGTTGCGACTTGGGGGAGGGCGAGGCAATCAGCCCCAGCATTTT. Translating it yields CASGLLRLGGGRGNQPQHF.